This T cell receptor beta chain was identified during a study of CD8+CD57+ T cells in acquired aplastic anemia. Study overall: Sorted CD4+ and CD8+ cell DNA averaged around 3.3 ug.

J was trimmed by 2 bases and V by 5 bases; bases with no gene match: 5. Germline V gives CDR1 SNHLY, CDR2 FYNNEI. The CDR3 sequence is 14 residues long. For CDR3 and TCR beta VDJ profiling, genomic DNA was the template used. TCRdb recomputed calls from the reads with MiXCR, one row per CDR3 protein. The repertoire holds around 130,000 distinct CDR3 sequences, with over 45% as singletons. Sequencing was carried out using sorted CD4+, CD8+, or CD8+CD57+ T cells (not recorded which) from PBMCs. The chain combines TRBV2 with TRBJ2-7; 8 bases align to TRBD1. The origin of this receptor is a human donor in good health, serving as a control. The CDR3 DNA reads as TGTGCCAGCAGTCCGGACAGGGTTGCCTACGAGCAGTACTTC. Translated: CASSPDRVAYEQYF.